The 16 T cell receptor beta chains listed next were all sequenced from one sample in a study of PD-L1 blockade in urothelial cancer. Described time point: peripheral blood 6 weeks after treatment start. Some clones are missing from TCRdb's copy, which holds only in-frame ones; the method was immunoSEQ multiplex PCR. This table has about 120,000 clones, around 89% appearing once. Sequencing used PBMCs, obtained around atezolizumab (anti-PD-L1) treatment. The receptor source for this set is a man in his sixties with urothelial cancer.

V is TRBV2 and J is TRBJ2-7; D remains unclear. The CDR3 contains 11 residues. From germline, CDR1 is SNHLY and CDR2 FYNNEI. V was trimmed by 5 bases and J by 3 bases, leaving 5 bases between them. The chain's CDR3 is CASSPLYEQYF. DNA for the CDR3: TGTGCCAGCAGTCCCCTCTACGAGCAGTACTTC.

The count of this clone is one. The J gene is TRBJ2-2, the V gene TRBV7-8; 7 bases map to TRBD1. This CDR3 region has 16 residues. V shed 5 bases, J shed 4 bases, and the junction held 10 bases outside the gene matches. CDR1 and CDR2 (germline): SGHVS, FQNEAQ. The CDR3 DNA reads TGTGCCAGCAGCCGCACCGGGACAGCTGCCACCGGGGAGCTGTTTTTT. Residues: CASSRTGTAATGELFF.

The rearrangement links TRBV28 to TRBJ2-7; D is undetermined. Germline V gene sequence: CDR1 MDHEN, CDR2 SYDVKM. The CDR3 has 12 amino acids. V lost 2 bases to trimming and J lost 6 bases, with 8 bases between them. The CDR3: CASSLDIREQYF. The CDR3 DNA reads TGTGCCAGCAGTTTAGACATTCGCGAGCAGTACTTC.

The chain recombines TRBV6-1 with TRBJ2-7; D is possibly TRBD1 (6 bases). This CDR3 region has 13 residues. V was trimmed by 2 bases and J by 12 bases, leaving 17 bases between them. CDR1 is MNHNS and CDR2 is SASEGT in the germline V gene. The CDR3 nucleotides are TGTGCCAGCAGTGAAAATCGAGTGGGGGCGCGGTACTTC. It codes for CASSENRVGARYF.

Here the CDR3 DNA reads TGTGCCATCGGGGGACAGGGGCATAGCACAGATACGCAGTATTTT. Translated: CAIGGQGHSTDTQYF. V usage is TRBV10-3 and J usage is TRBJ2-3; 10 bases are a match to TRBD1. Trimming cost V 8 bases and J 0 bases; bases outside gene matches: 5. There are 15 residues in the CDR3. Per the germline V gene, CDR1 is ENHRY and CDR2 is SYGVKD.

The chain combines TRBV18 with TRBJ2-3, with D possibly matching TRBD2 (6 bases). The CDR3 spans 15 residues. CDR1 KGHSH and CDR2 LQKENI come from the germline V gene. Trimming left V 2 bases short and J 1 base short, with 10 bases between. The CDR3 spells CASSPISGRTDTQYF. Here the CDR3 DNA reads TGTGCCAGCTCACCAATTAGCGGACGCACAGATACGCAGTATTTT.

V gene TRBV6-4 combines with J gene TRBJ1-1, with D tentatively TRBD1 (6 bases). The CDR3 covers 12 residues. Looked up from germline, CDR1 is MRHNA and CDR2 is SNTAGT. The ends were cut back, 0 bases at V and 10 bases at J, with 9 bases in the middle. The CDR3 bases are TGTGCCAGCAGTGACTCCCAGGGGCCAGCTTTCTTT. It translates to CASSDSQGPAFF.

This chain joins TRBV7-9 and TRBJ1-2; a weak D match, TRBD1 (6 bases). Germline V gene sequence: CDR1 SEHNR, CDR2 FQNEAQ (reference sequence). The V end lost 1 base, the J end lost 1 base, and 10 bases lay between the germline ends. The CDR3 has 15 amino acids. The CDR3 is CASSLDREINYGYTF. The CDR3 nucleotides are TGTGCCAGCAGCTTAGACAGGGAAATTAACTATGGCTACACCTTC.

This clone was seen once. The J gene is TRBJ1-4, the V gene TRBV4-3; D is perhaps TRBD1 (5 bases). The CDR3 runs 14 residues. Germline values: CDR1 LGHNA, CDR2 YSLEER. Deletions cut 4 bases from V and 8 bases from J, with 14 bases between. The CDR3 here is CASSPGRGTEKLFF. The CDR3 DNA reads as TGCGCCAGCAGCCCCGGGAGGGGCACCGAAAAACTGTTTTTT.

This clone came up once. V gene TRBV20-1 combines with J gene TRBJ2-1; D is unclear. CDR3 size: 11 residues. Germline V CDR1 and CDR2: DFQATT, SNEGSKA (reference sequence). Trimming stripped 0 bases from V and 15 bases from J, with 12 bases between. Written as DNA, the CDR3 is TGCAGTGCTAGAGATACTGAGGTGCCGTTCTTC. Residues: CSARDTEVPFF.

The rearrangement uses TRBV29-1 and TRBJ2-3; TRBD2 matches 10 bases. The CDR3 extends over 15 amino acids. After removal of 3 bases from V and 1 base from J, the junction contained 4 bases not matched to a gene. Germline V gene data show CDR1 as SQVTM and CDR2 as ANQGSEA. CDR3 residues: CSVDRLAGGTDTQYF. CDR3 nucleotides: TGCAGCGTTGATCGGCTAGCGGGAGGCACAGATACGCAGTATTTT.

The gene calls are TRBV6-5 and TRBJ2-3, with TRBD1 as a possible D gene (5 bases). CDR1 and CDR2 from the germline V gene are MNHEY and SVGAGI. This CDR3 is 15 amino acids long. Trimming removed 3 bases from V and 5 bases from J, with 15 bases in between. CDR3: CASSYAQGYGDTQYF. In nucleotides, the CDR3 is TGTGCCAGCAGTTATGCCCAGGGATATGGAGATACGCAGTATTTT.

The chain links TRBV7-9 to TRBJ2-6; 9 nucleotides agree with TRBD1. The CDR3 runs to 16 residues. With 3 bases clipped from V and 2 bases from J, the junction kept 2 bases outside the gene matches. CDR1 SEHNR and CDR2 FQNEAQ come from the germline V gene (reference sequence). DNA of the CDR3: TGTGCCAGCAGCTTCGGGACAGGGACTGGGGCCAACGTCCTGACTTTC. Its protein is CASSFGTGTGANVLTF.

The gene calls are TRBV5-1 and TRBJ1-4; TRBD1 agrees at 7 bases. The CDR3 runs 15 residues. Unmatched junction bases numbered 6, after V lost 4 bases and J lost 3 bases. Germline CDR1 SGHRS, CDR2 YFSETQ. The CDR3 nucleotides read TGCGCCAGCAGCGCGAAGGGGGCGGCTAATGAAAAACTGTTTTTT. As protein: CASSAKGAANEKLFF.

The chain employs TRBV5-1 and TRBJ1-5; TRBD1 matches 10 bases. Trimming removed 0 bases from V and 5 bases from J; junction bases left unmatched: 5. The CDR3 sequence is 16 residues long. Germline values: CDR1 SGHRS, CDR2 YFSETQ. In DNA form, the CDR3 reads TGCGCCAGCAGCTTGGGACCCGGGACAGGGGATCAGCCCCAGCATTTT. This encodes CASSLGPGTGDQPQHF. Full variable domain (outside the CDR3, taken from reference TRBV5-1 and TRBJ1-5): KAGVTQTPRYLIKTRGQQVTLSCSPISGHRSVSWYQQTPGQGLQFLFEYFSETQRNKGNFPGRFSGRQFSNSRSEMNVSTLELGDSALYLCASSLGPGTGDQPQHFGDGTRLSIL.

This clone was counted between two and nine times. V gene TRBV28 combines with J gene TRBJ1-4, with TRBD1 matching 10 bases. V lost 5 bases to trimming and J lost 8 bases; unmatched junction nucleotides: 5. Germline CDR1 is MDHEN and CDR2 is SYDVKM. This CDR3 comprises 14 residues. The CDR3 DNA reads as TGTGCCAGCAGTCTCTGGACAGGGGGGGAAAAACTGTTTTTT. Translation gives CASSLWTGGEKLFF.